The 2 T cell receptor beta chains below all came from one sample that was sequenced in a study of vaccination effects on CD4 cells after COVID-19. No antigen is known for these receptors. Under the ViraFEST assay, PBMC were stimulated with viral peptide pools so that antigen-specific CD4+ T cells expanded. Sequencing was performed afterwards. Having been cultured for ten to eleven days, the cells underwent CD4+ T cell isolation. Every participant took two doses of the BNT162b2 or mRNA-1273 vaccine. Here immunoSEQ multiplex PCR was the method, and the copy in TCRdb shows in-frame clones only, minus some. The data contain fewer than 20,000 clones, approximately 80% of them singletons. Sequences were derived from CD4+ T cells from PBMCs cultured with HCoV-NL63 spike peptides, sampled after COVID-19 vaccination. These receptors were taken from a human donor who received a COVID-19 vaccine.

The chain uses TRBV10-2 and TRBJ2-1; tentatively, D is TRBD1 (5 bases). The CDR3 consists of 16 residues. Germline lookup yields CDR1 WSHSY and CDR2 SAAADI. The germline V and J ends were trimmed by 5 bases and 5 bases, with 19 bases remaining between them. CDR3 loop: CASSNLLQEYNNEQFF. The CDR3, as DNA: TGCGCCAGCAGTAATTTATTACAGGAATACAACAATGAGCAGTTCTTC.

The chain combines TRBV27 with TRBJ2-5, with 8 nucleotides matching TRBD1. The CDR3 length is 15 residues. Germline V gives CDR1 MNHEY, CDR2 SMNVEV (reference sequence). With V trimmed by 5 bases and J by 5 bases, 10 bases remained unmatched. This CDR3 is CASSILQGAGETQYF. Here the CDR3 DNA reads TGTGCCAGCAGTATATTGCAGGGGGCAGGGGAGACCCAGTACTTC.